This T cell receptor beta chain was sequenced for a study of T cell responses to AZD1222 COVID-19 vaccine. General observations from the study: Spike-specific TCR breadth and depth went up after people got two AZD1222 doses. Unmutated regions of variants are reportedly targeted by nearly half of spike-specific TCRs. Vaccine-related CD4 TCRs covered spike, predominating at 160-218 and 743-854.

Assay: immunoSEQ multiplex PCR; the TCRdb copy retains only in-frame clones and omits some. The table includes 80,000 to 95,000 clones, under 95% detected once. CDR1 is MGHDK and CDR2 is SYGVNS in the germline V gene. The CDR3 is made up of 13 amino acids. The V end lost 1 base, the J end lost 6 bases, and 9 bases lay between the germline ends. This clone was found once. Its antigen remains unidentified. V is TRBV25-1 and J is TRBJ1-2, with D uncertain. The source was peripheral blood, collected on day 0 of AZD1222 vaccination. This TCR derives from an adult in good health. In nucleotides, the CDR3 is TGTGCCAGCAGTGAATCCTATACGCATGGCTACACCTTC. It is translated as CASSESYTHGYTF.